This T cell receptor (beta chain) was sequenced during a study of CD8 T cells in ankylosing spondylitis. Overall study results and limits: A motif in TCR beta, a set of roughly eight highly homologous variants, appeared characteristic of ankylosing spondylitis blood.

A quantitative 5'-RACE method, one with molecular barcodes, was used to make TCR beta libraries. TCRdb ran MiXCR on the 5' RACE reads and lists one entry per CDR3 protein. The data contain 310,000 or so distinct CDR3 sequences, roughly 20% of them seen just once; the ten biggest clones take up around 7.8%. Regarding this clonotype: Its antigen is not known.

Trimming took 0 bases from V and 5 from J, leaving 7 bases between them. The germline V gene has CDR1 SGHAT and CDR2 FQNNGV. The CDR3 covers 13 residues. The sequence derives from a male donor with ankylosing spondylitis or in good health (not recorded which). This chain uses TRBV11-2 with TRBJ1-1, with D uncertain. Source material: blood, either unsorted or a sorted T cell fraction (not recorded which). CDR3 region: CASSLDLGTEAFF. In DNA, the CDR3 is TGTGCCAGCAGCTTAGATCTGGGGACTGAAGCTTTCTTT.